The next 8 T cell receptor beta chains were all read from a single sample in a study of blood T cells in healthy people across ages. A second PCR of 7 to 11 cycles used a sample-barcoded 5' primer and a J-beta primer mix. One entry per CDR3 protein, called by TCRdb with MiXCR from the 5' RACE reads. Here the sample spans roughly 680,000 distinct CDR3 sequences, 40% to 65% being singletons. Specimen: blood. These receptor sequences come from an elderly woman in good health.

The J gene is TRBJ2-6, the V gene TRBV9, with TRBD1 matching over 7 bases. Germline V gene sequence: CDR1 SGDLS, CDR2 YYNGEE. J gave up 1 base and V 4 bases, and 5 bases lay outside the gene matches. CDR3 length: 16 residues. The CDR3 nucleotides are TGTGCCAGCAGCTCTCAGACAGGGTCTGGGGCCAACGTCCTGACTTTC. Translating gives CASSSQTGSGANVLTF.

The J gene is TRBJ1-5, the V gene TRBV20-1, with 7 positions matching TRBD1. Germline CDR1 is DFQATT and CDR2 is SNEGSKA (reference sequence). The length of the CDR3 is 15 residues. Trimming removed 3 bases from V and 4 bases from J; junction bases left unmatched: 9. As DNA, the CDR3 is TGCAGTGCTAGGAACTACAGGGGAATAAATCAGCCCCAGCATTTT. It codes for CSARNYRGINQPQHF.

In the case of this clonotype: This could be a read error, since a much larger clone is one nucleotide away. The genes are TRBV4-2 and TRBJ2-5, with TRBD2 matching 8 bases. CDR3 size: 14 residues. The V and J ends lost 1 base and 11 bases, in that order; junction bases with no gene match: 9. Looked up from germline, CDR1 is LGHNA and CDR2 is YNFKEQ. The CDR3 DNA reads as TGTGCCAGCAGCCAAGGACTAGCGTACAATGAGCAGTACTTC. It encodes CASSQGLAYNEQYF.

The sample holds many counts of this clonotype. A read error may be the cause here, since a much bigger clone is one base away. J is TRBJ2-7 and V is TRBV12-3 or TRBV12-4; D uncertain. V was cut by 5 bases and J by 7 bases, with 15 bases left in between. The CDR3 loop spans 13 amino acids. CDR3 amino acids: CASSPQTDNEQYF. The CDR3 DNA reads TGTGCCAGCAGTCCTCAAACCGACAATGAGCAGTACTTC.

This clonotype was detected many times. This chain links TRBV7-2 with TRBJ2-1; maybe TRBD2 (5 bases). Germline CDR1 SGHTA, CDR2 FQGNSA. Between the trimmed V and J ends, which lost 0 bases and 4 bases, there was a span of 10 bases. The CDR3 length is 15 residues. CDR3 DNA sequence: TGTGCCAGCAGCTTAGCGGGAGTCCCATACAATGAGCAGTTCTTC. Encoded protein: CASSLAGVPYNEQFF.

Turning to this clonotype: A single base separates this from a much larger clone, so it may be a read error. CDR3 region: CSAVVPGPEVRPQHF. DNA of the CDR3: TGCAGTGCTGTTGTACCGGGACCCGAGGTTAGGCCCCAGCATTTT. The chain employs TRBV20-1 and TRBJ1-5, with a possible D match to TRBD1 (5 bases). The CDR3 has 15 amino acids. The V end was cut by 5 bases, the J end by 9 bases, with 23 bases between. Germline V lookup: CDR1 DFQATT, CDR2 SNEGSKA (reference sequence).

This clonotype was counted a single time. A single base separates this from a much larger clone, so it may be a read error. The CDR3 reads CAISSLSSYNEQFF. The CDR3 region has the DNA TGTGCCATCAGTTCTCTCAGCTCCTACAATGAGCAGTTCTTC. The chain employs TRBV28 and TRBJ2-1; the D is unclear. The CDR3 length is 14 residues. CDR1 and CDR2 (germline): MDHEN, SYDVKM.

The chain is built from TRBV6-5 and TRBJ2-6; D is unclear. The V and J ends lost 4 bases and 10 bases respectively, with 11 bases between them. This CDR3 comprises 13 residues. CDR1 MNHEY and CDR2 SVGAGI come from the germline V gene. The CDR3 protein is CASSSTIGNVLTF. CDR3 nucleotide sequence: TGTGCCAGCAGTTCTACGATCGGGAACGTCCTGACTTTC.